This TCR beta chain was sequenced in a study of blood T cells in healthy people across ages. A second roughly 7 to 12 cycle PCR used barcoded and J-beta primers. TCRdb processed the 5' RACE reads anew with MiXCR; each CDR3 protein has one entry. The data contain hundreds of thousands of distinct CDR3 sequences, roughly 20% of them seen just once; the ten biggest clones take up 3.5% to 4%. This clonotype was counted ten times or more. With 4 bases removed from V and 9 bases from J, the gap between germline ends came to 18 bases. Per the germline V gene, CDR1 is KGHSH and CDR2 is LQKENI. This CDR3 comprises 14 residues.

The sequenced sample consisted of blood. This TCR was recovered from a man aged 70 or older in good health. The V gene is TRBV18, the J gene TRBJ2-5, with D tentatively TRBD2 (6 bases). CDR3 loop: CASSLNRDSLSQYF. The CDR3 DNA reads TGTGCCAGCTCACTCAACCGGGACTCTTTGTCCCAGTACTTC.